The rows below give T cell receptor beta chains drawn from one sample of a study of blood T cells in healthy people across ages. TCRdb analysed the 5' RACE reads with MiXCR anew, one entry per CDR3 protein. The sample has fewer than 900,000 distinct CDR3 sequences; approximately 39% are singletons. The material sequenced was blood. The source is a woman aged 55-69 years in good health. The CDR3 runs from the conserved cysteine through the conserved F or W. The D gene is left open where the match is weak. Some rows mark clone size as missing; the rest say once, few, many or name a class of expanded clone.

d_call: NA; clone_size: NA; v_call: TRBV6-1; j_call: TRBJ2-6; cdr3_nt: TGTGCCAGCAGTGAAGTCAGCTCTGGGGCCAACGTCCTGACTTTC; cdr3_aa: CASSEVSSGANVLTF
d_call: NA; clone_size: few; v_call: TRBV3-1; j_call: TRBJ2-1; cdr3_nt: TGTGCCAGCAGCCAATCGGTGAAGGTGGCCTACAATGAGCAGTTCTTC; cdr3_aa: CASSQSVKVAYNEQFF
d_call: NA; clone_size: many; v_call: TRBV28; j_call: TRBJ2-7; cdr3_nt: TGTGCCAGCAGTTTCATTCAGACAGGTGACTACGAGCAGTACTTC; cdr3_aa: CASSFIQTGDYEQYF
d_call: NA; clone_size: NA; v_call: TRBV6-5; j_call: TRBJ1-6; cdr3_nt: TGTGCCAGCAGTTACTCTGGGCGGGGGGCAACCTATAATTCACCCCTCCACTTT; cdr3_aa: CASSYSGRGATYNSPLHF
d_call: NA; clone_size: NA; v_call: TRBV20-1; j_call: TRBJ2-3; cdr3_nt: TGCAGTGCTAGAGAACGTCGACTAGGAAGCACAGATACGCAGTATTTT; cdr3_aa: CSARERRLGSTDTQYF
d_call: TRBD1; clone_size: NA; v_call: TRBV7-2; j_call: TRBJ2-7; cdr3_nt: TGTGCCAGCAGCACCCAGGGGGCCTACGAGCAGTACTTC; cdr3_aa: CASSTQGAYEQYF
d_call: TRBD1; clone_size: NA; v_call: TRBV12-3/TRBV12-4; j_call: TRBJ1-2; cdr3_nt: TGTGCCAGCAGTTCAGGGACAGGGGGCCTTCTTTATGGCTACACCTTC; cdr3_aa: CASSSGTGGLLYGYTF
d_call: TRBD2; clone_size: NA; v_call: TRBV7-6; j_call: TRBJ2-1; cdr3_nt: TGTGCCAGCAGCTTAGAATTCGCGACTAGCGTTATACATGAGCGGTTCTTC; cdr3_aa: CASSLEFATSVIHERFF
d_call: NA; clone_size: NA; v_call: TRBV25-1; j_call: TRBJ2-5; cdr3_nt: TGTGCCAGCAGTGGCGTGACCCAGTACTTC; cdr3_aa: CASSGVTQYF
d_call: TRBD2; clone_size: once; v_call: TRBV2; j_call: TRBJ2-3; cdr3_nt: TGTGCCAGCAGTTGGCGGGAGCGTATCACAGATACGCAGTATTTT; cdr3_aa: CASSWRERITDTQYF
d_call: TRBD1; clone_size: many; v_call: TRBV29-1; j_call: TRBJ2-7; cdr3_nt: TGCAGCGTTTACCGTGGGGACAGTGCCTACGAGCAGTACTTC; cdr3_aa: CSVYRGDSAYEQYF
d_call: NA; clone_size: few; v_call: TRBV20-1; j_call: TRBJ2-7; cdr3_nt: TGCAGTGCTAGAGGACTCTCCTACGAGCAGTACTTC; cdr3_aa: CSARGLSYEQYF
d_call: TRBD2; clone_size: few; v_call: TRBV20-1; j_call: TRBJ2-1; cdr3_nt: TGCAGTGCCGACGCGGGAGGGTGGGATGAGCAGTTCTTC; cdr3_aa: CSADAGGWDEQFF
d_call: NA; clone_size: NA; v_call: TRBV28; j_call: TRBJ2-1; cdr3_nt: TGTGCCAGCAGTTTCCTGTCTGGTTTGAGGTACAATGAGCAGTTCTTC; cdr3_aa: CASSFLSGLRYNEQFF
d_call: NA; clone_size: NA; v_call: TRBV7-8; j_call: TRBJ2-5; cdr3_nt: TGTGCCAGCAGCTTACAGAACCCCCAAGAGACCCAGTACTTC; cdr3_aa: CASSLQNPQETQYF
d_call: TRBD2; clone_size: NA; v_call: TRBV5-1; j_call: TRBJ2-7; cdr3_nt: TGCGCCAGCGGATTTAGCGGGACCTACAATGAGCAGTACTTC; cdr3_aa: CASGFSGTYNEQYF
d_call: NA; clone_size: many; v_call: TRBV6-6; j_call: TRBJ2-5; cdr3_nt: TGTGCCAGCAGTTACCCAGAGTTGGAGACCCAGTACTTC; cdr3_aa: CASSYPELETQYF
d_call: TRBD1; clone_size: NA; v_call: TRBV6-1; j_call: TRBJ1-1; cdr3_nt: TGTGCCAGTTGGACAGGGATGAACACTGAAGCTTTCTTT; cdr3_aa: CASWTGMNTEAFF
d_call: NA; clone_size: NA; v_call: TRBV10-1; j_call: TRBJ2-1; cdr3_nt: TGCGCCAGCAGCGAGTCCCGGGACTACAATGAGCAGTTCTTC; cdr3_aa: CASSESRDYNEQFF
d_call: TRBD1; clone_size: NA; v_call: TRBV27; j_call: TRBJ2-5; cdr3_nt: TGTGCCAGCAGCTCCCAGGGGGCGATGGAGACCCAGTACTTC; cdr3_aa: CASSSQGAMETQYF
d_call: TRBD2; clone_size: NA; v_call: TRBV7-9; j_call: TRBJ2-3; cdr3_nt: TGTGCCAGCAGCTTAACCAGCGGGGGGCCGAGGGATACGCAGTATTTT; cdr3_aa: CASSLTSGGPRDTQYF
d_call: NA; clone_size: many; v_call: TRBV6-1; j_call: TRBJ2-3; cdr3_nt: TGTGCCAGCAGTGAGGAGGGGGGGGGCACAGATACGCAGTATTTT; cdr3_aa: CASSEEGGGTDTQYF
d_call: NA; clone_size: NA; v_call: TRBV2; j_call: TRBJ2-7; cdr3_nt: TGTGCCAGTACCTGGGGGGACGAGCAGTACTTC; cdr3_aa: CASTWGDEQYF
d_call: NA; clone_size: once; v_call: TRBV7-6; j_call: TRBJ1-4; cdr3_nt: TGTGCCAGCAGAATAGACCGGGGACCTACGGAAAAACTGTTTTTT; cdr3_aa: CASRIDRGPTEKLFF
d_call: TRBD1; clone_size: NA; v_call: TRBV27; j_call: TRBJ2-3; cdr3_nt: TGTGCCAGCAGGATGGGACAGGGGGCAGTCACAGATACGCAGTATTTT; cdr3_aa: CASRMGQGAVTDTQYF
d_call: TRBD2; clone_size: NA; v_call: TRBV27; j_call: TRBJ2-1; cdr3_nt: TGTGCCAGCAGTTTATTGGGACTAGCGCCACTCAATGAGCAGTTCTTC; cdr3_aa: CASSLLGLAPLNEQFF
d_call: NA; clone_size: NA; v_call: TRBV6-6; j_call: TRBJ2-3; cdr3_nt: TGTGCCAGCAGTTACCCCACGACAGGGACTACAGATACGCAGTATTTT; cdr3_aa: CASSYPTTGTTDTQYF
d_call: NA; clone_size: NA; v_call: TRBV30; j_call: TRBJ2-1; cdr3_nt: TGTGCCTGGAGTGGGGCAAATGAGCAGTTCTTC; cdr3_aa: CAWSGANEQFF
d_call: NA; clone_size: many; v_call: TRBV29-1; j_call: TRBJ2-3; cdr3_nt: TGCAGCGTTGAATCGGTAGCAAAGAGCACAGATACGCAGTATTTT; cdr3_aa: CSVESVAKSTDTQYF
d_call: TRBD2; clone_size: few; v_call: TRBV9; j_call: TRBJ2-1; cdr3_nt: TGTGCCAGCAGCCCTACTAGCGGGAGCATAGCTGAGCAGTTCTTC; cdr3_aa: CASSPTSGSIAEQFF
d_call: NA; clone_size: NA; v_call: TRBV3-1; j_call: TRBJ2-5; cdr3_nt: TGTGCCAGCAGCCCTTCGACAGGTCAACGTGAGCAGTACTTC; cdr3_aa: CASSPSTGQREQYF
d_call: NA; clone_size: NA; v_call: TRBV20-1; j_call: TRBJ2-3; cdr3_nt: TGCAGTGCCTTTTGGGCTAGCGAACCAGATACGCAGTATTTT; cdr3_aa: CSAFWASEPDTQYF
d_call: TRBD1; clone_size: once; v_call: TRBV12-3/TRBV12-4; j_call: TRBJ2-3; cdr3_nt: TGTGCCAGCAGTTCGGGACAGCTGATCACAGATACGCAGTATTTT; cdr3_aa: CASSSGQLITDTQYF
d_call: NA; clone_size: many; v_call: TRBV20-1; j_call: TRBJ2-7; cdr3_nt: TGCAGTGCTAGGACGGGGGCGCTACTCCTAGACGAGCAGTACTTC; cdr3_aa: CSARTGALLLDEQYF
d_call: NA; clone_size: once; v_call: TRBV2; j_call: TRBJ2-7; cdr3_nt: TGTGCCAGCCTGGGTCTATGGAGCTCCTACGAGCAGTACTTC; cdr3_aa: CASLGLWSSYEQYF
d_call: NA; clone_size: few; v_call: TRBV21-1; j_call: TRBJ2-7; cdr3_nt: TGTGCTAGCAGCAAGTTTCCGGGACAGGGACCCTACGAGCAGTACTTC; cdr3_aa: CASSKFPGQGPYEQYF